These 28 T cell receptor beta chains share one sample of origin, sequenced in a study of T cell responses to AZD1222 COVID-19 vaccine. Produced via immunoSEQ multiplex PCR; TCRdb's table is partial and in-frame only. The sample has around 94,000 clones; 85% are singletons. This specimen was peripheral blood, taken 28 days after the second AZD1222 dose. The receptors originated from an adult who received the AZD1222 COVID-19 vaccine.

The chain joins TRBV10-3 to TRBJ2-1; TRBD2 matches at 14 bases. The germline gives CDR1 ENHRY, CDR2 SYGVKD. CDR3 length equals 19 residues. V lost 3 bases to trimming and J lost 7 bases; unmatched junction nucleotides: 14. CDR3 coding DNA: TGTGCCATCAGTGATTACCAACAAAAGACTAGCGGGAGGGGGAATGAGCAGTTCTTC. This translates into CAISDYQQKTSGRGNEQFF.

V gene TRBV6-5 combines with J gene TRBJ1-2; possible D gene TRBD1, 5 bases. Germline-derived CDR1 and CDR2 are MNHEY and SVGAGI. Trimming removed 6 bases at V and 4 bases at J, with 12 bases between. The CDR3 is made up of 13 amino acids. CDR3 region: CASSPGTGYGYTF. DNA for the CDR3: TGTGCCAGCAGCCCCGGGACGGGCTATGGCTACACCTTC.

V usage is TRBV29-1 and J usage is TRBJ1-1; possibly TRBD1 for D (5 bases). This CDR3 contains 12 residues. V was clipped by 0 bases and J by 11 bases, with 13 bases between them. The germline CDR1 and CDR2 sequences are SQVTM and ANQGSEA. CDR3 bases: TGCAGCGTTGAAGAAGCGGGGGTAGGCGCTTTCTTT. It specifies CSVEEAGVGAFF.

The chain has TRBV20-1 and TRBJ2-7, with no clear D. The CDR3 is 11 amino acids. Between the trimmed V and J ends, which lost 6 bases and 3 bases, there was a span of 9 bases. Looked up from germline, CDR1 is DFQATT and CDR2 is SNEGSKA (reference sequence). CDR3 coding DNA: TGCAGTGCAGAAGACCGCTACGAGCAGTACTTC. It yields the protein CSAEDRYEQYF.

The rearrangement links TRBV7-9 to TRBJ1-2; 9 bases are shared with TRBD1. Germline trimming cut 5 bases from V and 5 bases from J; bases unmatched to any gene: 6. Per germline, CDR1 SEHNR and CDR2 FQNEAQ (reference sequence). The CDR3 runs 14 residues. CDR3 bases: TGTGCCAGCAGCCTACAGGGGGCTCGTTATGGCTACACCTTC. Encoded protein: CASSLQGARYGYTF.

V gene TRBV30 combines with J gene TRBJ1-2; weak D call: TRBD1 (5 bases). The V and J ends lost 4 bases and 0 bases respectively, with 9 bases between them. In germline, CDR1 is GTSNPN, CDR2 SVGIG (reference sequence). CDR3 length equals 13 residues. This chain's CDR3 is CAWTGIANYGYTF. CDR3 nucleotide sequence: TGTGCCTGGACAGGGATAGCTAACTATGGCTACACCTTC.

This chain uses TRBV5-1 with TRBJ2-3, with D perhaps TRBD2 (5 bases). Trimming took 2 bases from V and 4 from J, leaving 11 bases between them. The CDR3 is 14 residues long. Germline assignment: CDR1 SGHRS and CDR2 YFSETQ. CDR3 residues: CASSFSAGPDTQYF. The CDR3 DNA follows: TGCGCCAGCAGCTTCTCGGCGGGCCCAGATACGCAGTATTTT.

The chain couples TRBV5-1 to TRBJ1-5; possibly TRBD1 for D (6 bases). V lost 0 bases, J lost 3 bases, and 10 bases lay in between. The CDR3 is 15 amino acids. From germline, CDR1 is SGHRS and CDR2 YFSETQ. CDR3 region: CASSLESGANQPQHF. CDR3 in DNA: TGCGCCAGCAGCTTGGAGTCAGGGGCCAATCAGCCCCAGCATTTT. The full variable domain, with the rest looked up from reference TRBV5-1 and TRBJ1-5, is KAGVTQTPRYLIKTRGQQVTLSCSPISGHRSVSWYQQTPGQGLQFLFEYFSETQRNKGNFPGRFSGRQFSNSRSEMNVSTLELGDSALYLCASSLESGANQPQHFGDGTRLSIL.

This chain's CDR3 is CAWSLVGEAFF. CDR3 coding DNA: TGTGCCTGGAGTCTAGTAGGTGAAGCTTTCTTT. The V call is TRBV30, the J call TRBJ1-1; D not certain. CDR1 is GTSNPN and CDR2 is SVGIG in the germline V gene (reference sequence). The CDR3 extends over 11 amino acids. Trimming pared 2 bases from V and 7 bases from J, leaving 8 bases between.

V usage is TRBV19 and J usage is TRBJ1-5, with D perhaps matching TRBD1 (6 bases). Deletions cut 6 bases from V and 3 bases from J, with 12 bases between. Germline V gene lookup returns CDR1 LNHDA and CDR2 SQIVND (reference sequence). The CDR3 length is 14 residues. CDR3 coding DNA: TGTGCCAGTAGCACAGGGTATGCCAATCAGCCCCAGCATTTT. Its protein product is CASSTGYANQPQHF.

V usage is TRBV12-3 or TRBV12-4 and J usage is TRBJ2-1; a possible D gene is TRBD2 (6 bases). The V end lost 6 bases, the J end lost 10 bases, and 16 bases lay between the germline ends. CDR3 length: 13 amino acids. The CDR3 region is CASSAGTGREQFF. Written as DNA, the CDR3 is TGTGCCAGCAGCGCGGGGACGGGGCGGGAGCAGTTCTTC.

The chain has TRBV5-1 and TRBJ2-7, with D possibly TRBD2 on 5 matching bases. V lost 1 base and J 0 bases, leaving 8 bases between the germline ends. Germline-derived CDR1 and CDR2 are SGHRS and YFSETQ. The CDR3 extends over 14 amino acids. CDR3 amino acids: CASSLSGSSYEQYF. DNA for the CDR3: TGCGCCAGCAGCTTGAGCGGCAGCTCCTACGAGCAGTACTTC. The whole variable domain, filled in from reference TRBV5-1 and TRBJ2-7, reads KAGVTQTPRYLIKTRGQQVTLSCSPISGHRSVSWYQQTPGQGLQFLFEYFSETQRNKGNFPGRFSGRQFSNSRSEMNVSTLELGDSALYLCASSLSGSSYEQYFGPGTRLTVT.

The chain has TRBV5-4 and TRBJ2-1; 9 bases match TRBD1. This CDR3 region has 15 residues. CDR1 is SGHNT and CDR2 is YYREEE in the germline V gene (reference sequence). Trimming at V came to 3 bases and at J to 5 bases, leaving 6 bases not matched to a gene. The CDR3 DNA reads as TGTGCCAGCAGCTCCGGACAGGGGTGGAACAATGAGCAGTTCTTC. This encodes CASSSGQGWNNEQFF. The whole variable domain, filled in from reference TRBV5-4 and TRBJ2-1, reads ETGVTQSPTHLIKTRGQQVTLRCSSQSGHNTVSWYQQALGQGPQFIFQYYREEENGRGNFPPRFSGLQFPNYSSELNVNALELDDSALYLCASSSGQGWNNEQFFGPGTRLTVL.

This chain's CDR3 is CASSWGSSYNEQFF. The CDR3 bases are TGTGCCAGTAGTTGGGGGAGCTCCTACAATGAGCAGTTCTTC. The chain recombines TRBV19 with TRBJ2-1; D may be TRBD1 or TRBD2 (5 bases each). The V gene's germline CDR1 is LNHDA and CDR2 SQIVND (reference sequence). The germline V and J ends were trimmed by 5 bases and 0 bases, with 8 bases remaining between them. The CDR3 extends over 14 amino acids.

The chain links TRBV4-3 to TRBJ2-7; the match to TRBD1 covers 9 bases. CDR1 and CDR2 (germline): LGHNA, YSLEER. The CDR3 spans 16 residues. V was clipped by 1 base and J by 2 bases; unmatched bases: 6. DNA of the CDR3: TGCGCCAGCAGCCAAGTTTGGACAGGGGAAGCCTACGAGCAGTACTTC. Translating it yields CASSQVWTGEAYEQYF.

The chain recombines TRBV19 with TRBJ2-5; 11 nucleotides match TRBD2. Germline loops: CDR1 LNHDA, CDR2 SQIVND (reference sequence). The length of the CDR3 is 16 residues. The junction had 7 bases not matched to a gene; V was cut back by 4 bases and J by 3 bases. CDR3 DNA: TGTGCCAGTAGTAACACAGTACTAGCGGGAGAAGAGACCCAGTACTTC. This codes for CASSNTVLAGEETQYF.

This clone was seen more than once but under ten times. This chain connects TRBV5-4 to TRBJ2-2; possibly TRBD2 for D (6 bases). The CDR3 covers 14 residues. Looked up from germline, CDR1 is SGHNT and CDR2 is YYREEE (reference sequence). V was clipped by 2 bases and J by 3 bases, with 8 bases between them. CDR3 sequence: CASSFGTYTGELFF. CDR3 nucleotides: TGTGCCAGCAGCTTTGGGACTTACACCGGGGAGCTGTTTTTT.

A word on this clone: At one end, the junction sequence differs from germline, possibly due to a read error. The rearrangement uses TRBV6-5 and TRBJ1-4; 7 bases are shared with TRBD1. CDR3 length: 15 residues. Germline assignment: CDR1 MNHEY and CDR2 SVGAGI. DNA of the CDR3: TGTACCAGCAGGGCGAGACAGGGTTTAAATGAAAAACTGTTTTTT. Protein product: CTSRARQGLNEKLFF.

V gene TRBV2 combines with J gene TRBJ2-7; D perhaps matches TRBD1 (6 bases). The CDR3 contains 13 residues. V lost 11 bases, J lost 0 bases, and 14 bases lay in between. Germline assignment: CDR1 SNHLY and CDR2 FYNNEI. The CDR3 sequence: CASGQLPSYEQYF. CDR3 bases: TGTGCCTCCGGACAGTTGCCCTCCTACGAGCAGTACTTC.

The chain employs TRBV9 and TRBJ2-7, with D maybe TRBD2 (7 bases). Trimming cost V 0 bases and J 5 bases, with 12 bases left between them. Germline V CDR1 and CDR2: SGDLS, YYNGEE. The CDR3 length is 14 residues. This CDR3 is CASSVGGRENEQYF. The CDR3 DNA is TGTGCCAGCAGCGTAGGGGGGCGGGAGAACGAGCAGTACTTC.

The CDR3 region has the DNA TGTGCCAGCAGCACCCGTACCACCTCGTACGAGCAGTACTTC. This encodes CASSTRTTSYEQYF. The gene calls are TRBV5-5 and TRBJ2-7; D is uncertain. V was clipped by 4 bases and J by 4 bases, with 15 bases between them. Per germline, CDR1 SGHKS and CDR2 YYEKEE (reference sequence). The CDR3 consists of 14 residues. The variable domain in full, completed from reference TRBV5-5 and TRBJ2-7, reads DAGVTQSPTHLIKTRGQQVTLRCSPISGHKSVSWYQQVLGQGPQFIFQYYEKEERGRGNFPDRFSARQFPNYSSELNVNALLLGDSALYLCASSTRTTSYEQYFGPGTRLTVT.

A single count supports this clone. The rearrangement uses TRBV7-2 and TRBJ1-5; a possible D gene is TRBD1 (5 bases). Trimming removed 2 bases from V and 5 bases from J, with 10 bases in between. Germline-derived CDR1 and CDR2 are SGHTA and FQGNSA. The CDR3 is made up of 14 amino acids. The CDR3, as DNA: TGTGCCAGCAGCTTAATAGGGGCGGATCAGCCCCAGCATTTT. This sequence encodes CASSLIGADQPQHF. Full variable domain (missing parts from reference TRBV7-2 and TRBJ1-5): GAGVSQSPSNKVTEKGKDVELRCDPISGHTALYWYRQSLGQGLEFLIYFQGNSAPDKSGLPSDRFSAERTGGSVSTLTIQRTQQEDSAVYLCASSLIGADQPQHFGDGTRLSIL.

This clone appeared once. The gene calls are TRBV6-1 and TRBJ1-5, with D tentatively TRBD1 (6 bases). There are 18 residues in the CDR3. Germline CDR1 and CDR2: MNHNS and SASEGT. V was clipped by 1 base and J by 1 base, with 17 bases between them. Here the CDR3 reads CASSEGGQGRWSNQPQHF. Here the CDR3 DNA reads TGTGCCAGCAGTGAAGGGGGGCAGGGCAGGTGGAGCAATCAGCCCCAGCATTTT.

This sequence joins TRBV3-1 (or the pseudogene TRBV3-2) and TRBJ2-3, with D perhaps being TRBD1 or TRBD2 (7 bases each). This CDR3 is built from 15 residues. Trimming stripped 4 bases from V and 4 bases from J, with 15 bases between. CDR1 is LGHDT, CDR2 YNNKEL, per germline (reference sequence). For the CDR3, the DNA is TGTGCCAGCAGCCTCCAGGGGGAGGGTGCAGATACGCAGTATTTT. This encodes CASSLQGEGADTQYF.

The chain joins TRBV27 to TRBJ1-3; 9 bases fit TRBD1. The V gene's germline CDR1 is MNHEY and CDR2 SMNVEV (reference sequence). The CDR3 totals 17 residues. The V and J ends lost 4 bases and 1 base, in that order; junction bases with no gene match: 8. This chain's CDR3 is CASSSGTGITSGNTIYF. The CDR3 bases are TGTGCCAGCAGTTCGGGGACAGGGATTACATCTGGAAACACCATATATTTT.

The chain employs TRBV6-2 or TRBV6-3 and TRBJ1-2; D may be TRBD1 (5 bases). V lost 4 bases to trimming and J lost 4 bases, with 13 bases between them. The V gene's germline CDR1 is MNHEY and CDR2 SVGEGT. The CDR3 is 14 amino acids. The CDR3 DNA reads as TGTGCCAGCAGTTTATGGGGGGATGGCTATGGCTACACCTTC. Its translation is CASSLWGDGYGYTF.

The chain's CDR3 is CATSRQGQANTGELFF. The DNA for the CDR3 is TGTGCCACCTCCAGACAGGGCCAAGCGAACACCGGGGAGCTGTTTTTT. The chain employs TRBV24-1 and TRBJ2-2; 7 bases line up with TRBD1. Germline CDR1 is KGHDR and CDR2 is SFDVKD. The CDR3 totals 16 residues. Trimming took 9 bases from V and 0 from J; bases not matched to a gene: 9.

CDR3 residues: CASPPGRLWHQPQHF. The CDR3 DNA sequence: TGCGCCAGCCCCCCGGGGCGGTTATGGCATCAGCCCCAGCATTTT. This chain joins TRBV10-2 and TRBJ1-5; possible D gene TRBD1, 5 bases. The CDR3 totals 15 residues. In germline, CDR1 is WSHSY, CDR2 SAAADI. Trimming removed 8 bases from V and 5 bases from J, with 19 bases in between.